This is a list of T cell receptor beta chains from one sample in a study of OX40 agonist ivuxolimab in advanced cancers. The data were produced by immunoSEQ multiplex PCR, yet TCRdb's version contains in-frame clones alone and is incomplete. The table has roughly 80,000 clones, 80% to 90% seen once. The source material was CD4+ or CD8+ T cells sorted from blood, sampled in a trial of the OX40 agonist ivuxolimab. These receptors were taken from an adult with an advanced solid tumor such as melanoma, head and neck, liver or kidney cancer. Both conserved end residues are part of each CDR3. Fields, in order: J gene, D gene, V gene, clone size, CDR3 DNA, CDR3 protein. A D gene is named only where the DNA matches it firmly. Size is stated for part of the rows, as once, few or many counts, or as a class when the clone is expanded.

j_call: TRBJ2-5
d_call: NA
v_call: TRBV5-1
clone_size: NA
cdr3_nt: TGCGCCAGCAGTCCCATAAGTTACGGGGAGACCCAGTACTTC
cdr3_aa: CASSPISYGETQYF

j_call: TRBJ1-3
d_call: TRBD1
v_call: TRBV14
clone_size: NA
cdr3_nt: TGTGCCAGCAGCCACAACAACAGGGGGTATGGAAACACCATATATTTT
cdr3_aa: CASSHNNRGYGNTIYF

j_call: TRBJ2-4
d_call: TRBD2
v_call: TRBV15
clone_size: NA
cdr3_nt: TGTGCCACCAGCAGAGATAAAACTAGCGGGGTAGCCAAAAACATTCAGTACTTC
cdr3_aa: CATSRDKTSGVAKNIQYF

j_call: TRBJ2-7
d_call: TRBD1
v_call: TRBV11-2
clone_size: NA
cdr3_nt: TGTGCCAGCAGCGCCGGGACAGGGGGATCCTACGAGCAGTACTTC
cdr3_aa: CASSAGTGGSYEQYF

j_call: TRBJ1-5
d_call: NA
v_call: TRBV19
clone_size: few
cdr3_nt: TGTGCCAGTAGCAAATCGGGTGTTCAGCCCCAGCATTTT
cdr3_aa: CASSKSGVQPQHF

j_call: TRBJ1-5
d_call: NA
v_call: TRBV28
clone_size: NA
cdr3_nt: TGTGCCAGCATAACAGTTGATCAGCCCCAGCATTTT
cdr3_aa: CASITVDQPQHF

j_call: TRBJ1-6
d_call: NA
v_call: TRBV4-3
clone_size: NA
cdr3_nt: TGCGCCAGCAGCCAAGATCCACAGGGTAAAGCACCCCTCCACTTT
cdr3_aa: CASSQDPQGKAPLHF

j_call: TRBJ1-3
d_call: NA
v_call: TRBV9
clone_size: NA
cdr3_nt: TGTGCCAGCAGCGTAGTGTCCTCTGGAAACACCATATATTTT
cdr3_aa: CASSVVSSGNTIYF

j_call: TRBJ1-6
d_call: TRBD1
v_call: TRBV4-3
clone_size: once
cdr3_nt: TGCGCCAGCAGCCAAGATGCATTCCCCAGACAGGGGGCTAATTCACCCCTCCACTTT
cdr3_aa: CASSQDAFPRQGANSPLHF

j_call: TRBJ2-3
d_call: TRBD1
v_call: TRBV14
clone_size: NA
cdr3_nt: TGTGCCAGCAGCCAGGCCGGGACAGCTGGCACGCAGTATTTT
cdr3_aa: CASSQAGTAGTQYF

j_call: TRBJ1-2
d_call: NA
v_call: TRBV6-1
clone_size: NA
cdr3_nt: TGTGCCAGCAGTGAAGGCATAGGGGATGGCTACACCTTC
cdr3_aa: CASSEGIGDGYTF

j_call: TRBJ2-5
d_call: NA
v_call: TRBV4-3
clone_size: NA
cdr3_nt: TGCGCCAGCAGCCAAGATCTAAGCGGGCCGAAGAGGACCCAGTACTTC
cdr3_aa: CASSQDLSGPKRTQYF

j_call: TRBJ2-7
d_call: NA
v_call: TRBV4-3
clone_size: NA
cdr3_nt: TGCGCCAGCAGCCCCCTTAGCGGCGAATCCTACGAGCAGTACTTC
cdr3_aa: CASSPLSGESYEQYF

j_call: TRBJ2-5
d_call: NA
v_call: TRBV6-5
clone_size: NA
cdr3_nt: TGTGCCAGCAGTTCCCCGTCCAGTCAAGAGACCCAGTACTTC
cdr3_aa: CASSSPSSQETQYF

j_call: TRBJ2-5
d_call: TRBD1
v_call: TRBV30
clone_size: NA
cdr3_nt: TGTGCCTGGAGTGTTGGACAGGGCCAAGAGACCCAGTACTTC
cdr3_aa: CAWSVGQGQETQYF

j_call: TRBJ2-3
d_call: NA
v_call: TRBV4-3
clone_size: NA
cdr3_nt: TGCGCCAGCAGCTGGACGGCAACCACAGATACGCAGTATTTT
cdr3_aa: CASSWTATTDTQYF